The source of this T cell receptor (beta chain) is a study of blood T cell repertoires in COVID-19. Study-wide background: There were acute and convalescent COVID-19 samples, and they came from the United States, Italy and Spain. PBMCs, B-cell-depleted T cells, or T cells provided the cDNA or gDNA that made up the material.

In its sample, this clone was seen many times. Looked up from germline, CDR1 is DFQATT and CDR2 is SNEGSKA (reference sequence). The CDR3 loop spans 14 amino acids. V shed 3 bases and J 6 bases; nucleotides not matched to a gene: 5. Per the original data handling: Amplification of reference gene primers was used by the study to estimate nucleated cell counts. Some clones are missing from TCRdb's copy, which holds only in-frame ones; the method was immunoSEQ multiplex PCR. That table furnishes V, J and clone size, whereas the DNA furnished D and trimming. Seen here are about 130,000 clones, under 90% observed once, and the top ten hold over 35%.

The gene calls are TRBV20-1 and TRBJ2-1, with 10 bases identical to TRBD2. This TCR was recovered from a human donor in a cohort sampled during active COVID-19. Sequencing used peripheral blood. CDR3 in amino acids: CSASLSGGINEQFF. The CDR3 region has the DNA TGCAGTGCTAGTCTTAGCGGGGGGATCAATGAGCAGTTCTTC.